This TCR beta chain was identified in a study of cytomegalovirus exposure and HLA in healthy donors. Study-level results: The study designated over 150 TCR beta chains cytomegalovirus-associated. Reportedly, TCR beta sequences accurately predicted HLA-A and HLA-B alleles in most subjects. As was reported, the classifier diagnosed cytomegalovirus status with high specificity and sensitivity. Later analysis indicated greater clonal expansion among HLA-associated TCR beta chains than among equally common other chains.

V lost 6 bases to trimming and J lost 9 bases; unmatched junction nucleotides: 11. The CDR3 runs to 16 residues. CDR1 is LGHNA, CDR2 YSLEER, per germline. Amplification used 60 Vbeta primers and 13 Jbeta primers. Libraries were prepared by immunoSEQ multiplex PCR; TCRdb keeps only in-frame clonotypes and omits some of them. The sample records about 160,000 clones, roughly 80% being singletons. As concerns this clone: What it recognizes is unknown.

This TCR derives from a woman between 25 and 40 years old in good health and CMV-seropositive. The V gene is TRBV4-3, the J gene TRBJ1-6; 10 positions match TRBD1. The source material was PBMCs. The CDR3 loop reads CASRLSRRTGGSPLHF. The CDR3 nucleotides read TGCGCCAGCAGGTTAAGCCGGCGGACAGGGGGTTCACCCCTCCACTTT.